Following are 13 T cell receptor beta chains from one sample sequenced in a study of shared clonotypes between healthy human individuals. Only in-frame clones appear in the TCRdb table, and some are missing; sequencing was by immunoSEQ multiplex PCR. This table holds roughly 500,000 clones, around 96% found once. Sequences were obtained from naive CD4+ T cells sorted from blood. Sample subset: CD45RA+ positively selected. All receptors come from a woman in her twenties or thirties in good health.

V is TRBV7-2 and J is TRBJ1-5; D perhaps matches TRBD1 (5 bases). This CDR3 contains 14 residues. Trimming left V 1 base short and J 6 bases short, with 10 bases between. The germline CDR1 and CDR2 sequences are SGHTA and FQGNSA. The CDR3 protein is CASSLGPGFQPQHF. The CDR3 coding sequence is TGTGCCAGCAGCTTAGGCCCAGGGTTTCAGCCCCAGCATTTT.

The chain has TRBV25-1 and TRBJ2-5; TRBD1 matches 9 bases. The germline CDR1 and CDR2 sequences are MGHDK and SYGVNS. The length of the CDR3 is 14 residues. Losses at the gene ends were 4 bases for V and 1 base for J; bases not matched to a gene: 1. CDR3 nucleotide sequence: TGTGCCAGCAGTGGGACAGGGGTCCAAGAGACCCAGTACTTC. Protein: CASSGTGVQETQYF.

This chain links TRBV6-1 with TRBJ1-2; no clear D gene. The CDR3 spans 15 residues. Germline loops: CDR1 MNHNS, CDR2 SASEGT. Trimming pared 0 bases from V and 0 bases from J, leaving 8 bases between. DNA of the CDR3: TGTGCCAGCAGTGAAGCTTACACACCTAACTATGGCTACACCTTC. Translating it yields CASSEAYTPNYGYTF.

The CDR3 nucleotides are TGTGCCAGCAGTTTATATGGTAGCGGGAGGACAGATACGCAGTATTTT. It codes for CASSLYGSGRTDTQYF. The chain employs TRBV27 and TRBJ2-3; TRBD2 matches at 10 bases. CDR1 MNHEY and CDR2 SMNVEV come from the germline V gene (reference sequence). The V gene end was trimmed by 1 base and the J gene end by 3 bases; junction bases not matched to a gene: 4. The CDR3 contains 16 residues.

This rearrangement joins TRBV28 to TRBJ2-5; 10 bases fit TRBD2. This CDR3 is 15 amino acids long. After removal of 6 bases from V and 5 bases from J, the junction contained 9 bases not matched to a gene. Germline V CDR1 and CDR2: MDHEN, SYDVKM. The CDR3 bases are TGTGCCAGCAGGTATCCGGGACTAGCGCAGGAGACCCAGTACTTC. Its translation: CASRYPGLAQETQYF.

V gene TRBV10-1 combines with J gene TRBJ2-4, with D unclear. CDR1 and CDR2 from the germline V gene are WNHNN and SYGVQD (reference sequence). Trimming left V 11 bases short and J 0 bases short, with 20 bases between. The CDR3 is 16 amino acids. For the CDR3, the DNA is TGCGCCGAAGGGCCCTGCCCCCTTATAGCCAAAAACATTCAGTACTTC. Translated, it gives CAEGPCPLIAKNIQYF.

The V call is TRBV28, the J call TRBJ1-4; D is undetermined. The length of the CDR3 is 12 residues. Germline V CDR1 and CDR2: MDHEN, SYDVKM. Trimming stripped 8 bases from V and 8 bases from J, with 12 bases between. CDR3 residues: CASGRTTEKLFF. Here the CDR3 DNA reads TGTGCCAGCGGACGAACAACGGAAAAACTGTTTTTT. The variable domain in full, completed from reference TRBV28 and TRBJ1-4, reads DVKVTQSSRYLVKRTGEKVFLECVQDMDHENMFWYRQDPGLGLRLIYFSYDVKMKEKGDIPEGYSVSREKKERFSLILESASTNQTSMYLCASGRTTEKLFFGSGTQLSVL.

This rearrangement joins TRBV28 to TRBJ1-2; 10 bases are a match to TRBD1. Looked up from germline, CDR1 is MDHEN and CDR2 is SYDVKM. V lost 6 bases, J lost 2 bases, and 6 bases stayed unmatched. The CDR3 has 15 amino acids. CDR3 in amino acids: CASSTMGQGNYGYTF. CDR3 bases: TGTGCCAGCAGCACGATGGGACAGGGGAACTATGGCTACACCTTC.

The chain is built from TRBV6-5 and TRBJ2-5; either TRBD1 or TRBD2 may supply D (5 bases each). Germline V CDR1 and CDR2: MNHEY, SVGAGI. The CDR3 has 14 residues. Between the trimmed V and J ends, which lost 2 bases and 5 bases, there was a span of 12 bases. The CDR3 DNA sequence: TGTGCCAGCAGTTACGGGATGGGGGTTGAGACCCAGTACTTC. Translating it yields CASSYGMGVETQYF.

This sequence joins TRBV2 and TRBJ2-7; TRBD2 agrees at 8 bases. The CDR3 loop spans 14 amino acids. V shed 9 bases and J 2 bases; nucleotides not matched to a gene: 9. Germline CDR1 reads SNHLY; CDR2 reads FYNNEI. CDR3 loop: CARRAREVPYEQYF. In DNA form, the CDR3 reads TGTGCCAGGCGAGCGCGGGAGGTTCCCTACGAGCAGTACTTC.

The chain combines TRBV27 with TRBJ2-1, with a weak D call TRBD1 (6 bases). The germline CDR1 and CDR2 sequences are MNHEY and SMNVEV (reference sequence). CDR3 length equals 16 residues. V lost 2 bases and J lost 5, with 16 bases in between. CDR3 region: CASSLPEGGRDNEQFF. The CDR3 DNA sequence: TGTGCCAGCAGTTTACCCGAAGGGGGACGGGACAATGAGCAGTTCTTC.

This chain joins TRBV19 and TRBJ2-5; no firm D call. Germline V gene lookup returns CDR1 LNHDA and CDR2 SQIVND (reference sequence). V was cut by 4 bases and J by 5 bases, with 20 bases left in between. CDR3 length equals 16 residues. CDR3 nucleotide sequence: TGTGCCAGTAGTAGAACGACCTCACGATCGGGTGAGACCCAGTACTTC. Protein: CASSRTTSRSGETQYF.

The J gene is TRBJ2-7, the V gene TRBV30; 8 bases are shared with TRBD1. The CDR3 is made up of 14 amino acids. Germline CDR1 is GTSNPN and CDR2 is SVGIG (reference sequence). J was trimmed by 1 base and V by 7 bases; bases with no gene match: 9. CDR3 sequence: CASIGDRRSYEQYF. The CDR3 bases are TGTGCCTCCATAGGGGACAGGAGGTCCTACGAGCAGTACTTC.